These 10 T cell receptor beta chains originate from one sample sequenced in a study of blood T cell repertoires in COVID-19. Measured with immunoSEQ multiplex PCR; TCRdb has only the in-frame clones, and not every one. The sample has roughly 190,000 clones; roughly 87% are singletons. The material sequenced was PBMCs or T cells enriched from blood (not recorded which). These receptors originate from a woman in her 30s who had recovered from COVID-19.

A single count supports this clone. The J gene is TRBJ2-5, the V gene TRBV18; D is undetermined. The CDR3 extends over 14 amino acids. Trimming cost V 3 bases and J 5 bases, with 13 bases left between them. Germline V gene data show CDR1 as KGHSH and CDR2 as LQKENI. The CDR3 DNA sequence: TGTGCCAGCTCACCTCGTTCCCGTCGGGAGACCCAGTACTTC. Translating gives CASSPRSRRETQYF.

This chain connects TRBV5-1 to TRBJ2-2; 7 nucleotides match TRBD1. Germline CDR1 reads SGHRS; CDR2 reads YFSETQ. This CDR3 contains 16 residues. J lost 2 bases, V lost 0 bases, and 4 bases had no gene match. In nucleotides, the CDR3 is TGCGCCAGCAGCTTGGTAGGGACAGCAAACACCGGGGAGCTGTTTTTT. Translation: CASSLVGTANTGELFF.

The chain recombines TRBV19 with TRBJ1-4; 7 positions agree with TRBD1. J was trimmed by 7 bases and V by 5 bases; bases with no gene match: 10. Germline CDR1 reads LNHDA; CDR2 reads SQIVND (reference sequence). The CDR3 spans 15 residues. The CDR3 DNA reads TGTGCCAGTAGTCCAAGGGACAGTACTCTTGAAAAACTGTTTTTT. Translation: CASSPRDSTLEKLFF.

The CDR3 protein is CASSGGSGFAGELFF. CDR3 coding DNA: TGTGCCAGCAGTGGAGGAAGCGGGTTCGCCGGGGAGCTGTTTTTT. V is TRBV27 and J is TRBJ2-2; the D gene is possibly TRBD2 (6 bases). Per germline, CDR1 MNHEY and CDR2 SMNVEV (reference sequence). The CDR3 loop spans 15 amino acids. The germline V and J ends were trimmed by 5 bases and 6 bases, with 16 bases remaining between them.

This chain joins TRBV19 and TRBJ1-3; 7 bases map to TRBD1. Trimming at V came to 6 bases and at J to 4 bases, leaving 9 bases not matched to a gene. This CDR3 comprises 15 residues. The germline V gene has CDR1 LNHDA and CDR2 SQIVND (reference sequence). The CDR3 DNA is TGTGCCAGTAGCCTAGGGGGCGCGGGAGGAAACACCATATATTTT. Its protein is CASSLGGAGGNTIYF.

Only one count was recorded for this clone. The chain employs TRBV6-4 and TRBJ1-4; D not certain. The germline V gene has CDR1 MRHNA and CDR2 SNTAGT. V was shortened by 3 bases and J by 3 bases, with 8 bases between the two germline ends. The CDR3 loop spans 14 amino acids. For the CDR3, the DNA is TGTGCCAGCAGTGAGAGTCCGTCTAATGAAAAACTGTTTTTT. This gives the protein CASSESPSNEKLFF.

V is TRBV18 and J is TRBJ2-1; a weak D match, TRBD1 (6 bases). V lost 3 bases to trimming and J lost 5 bases, with 14 bases between them. The CDR3 is 15 residues long. Germline-derived CDR1 and CDR2 are KGHSH and LQKENI. In nucleotides, the CDR3 is TGTGCCAGCTCACCTGACCGGGACAAACACAATGAGCAGTTCTTC. This encodes CASSPDRDKHNEQFF.

In this sample, this clone turned up a few times. The chain uses TRBV29-1 and TRBJ2-7; maybe TRBD1 (5 bases). This CDR3 region has 11 residues. With 3 bases removed from V and 2 bases from J, the gap between germline ends came to 5 bases. Germline V gene sequence: CDR1 SQVTM, CDR2 ANQGSEA. The CDR3 region is CSVETAYEQYF. For the CDR3, the DNA is TGCAGCGTTGAGACAGCCTACGAGCAGTACTTC.

The chain carries TRBV7-2 and TRBJ1-2; tentatively, D is TRBD1 (6 bases). Germline V CDR1 and CDR2: SGHTA, FQGNSA. With 6 bases removed from V and 4 bases from J, the gap between germline ends came to 18 bases. There are 15 residues in the CDR3. The CDR3 is CASSLHRQAVYGYTF. DNA of the CDR3: TGTGCCAGCAGTCTCCACCGACAGGCTGTCTATGGCTACACCTTC.

This clone came up once. The V and J genes are TRBV5-3 and TRBJ1-2; D remains ambiguous. TRBV5-3 is given ORF status, its function remaining uncertain. V shed 8 bases and J shed 3 bases, with 14 bases lying between them. CDR3 length: 13 amino acids. The DNA for the CDR3 is TGTGCCAGGCTGAGCGCCCTTTACTATGGCTACACCTTC. Amino acids: CARLSALYYGYTF.